A selection of T cell receptor beta chains follows, all from one sample in a study of T cell repertoires in cytomegalovirus infection. TCRdb ran MiXCR on the reads and lists one entry per CDR3 protein. The data show hundreds of thousands of distinct CDR3 sequences, about 29% seen once. No antigens are known for them. The specimen comprised cultured PBMCs, sampled from culture after CMV antigen stimulation. These TCRs come from a human donor in good health (CMV status not recorded). Some clones in this sample may be carry-over from other donors' samples. CDR3s leave out the opening cysteine and the closing phenylalanine or tryptophan. Clone size is given for some rows only: seen once, a few or many times, or a class if the clone is expanded.

V | size | CDR3
TRBV12-3/TRBV12-4 | few | ASRRDYTDTQY
TRBV7-6 | few | ASSLARTGDSPLH
TRBV27 | NA | ASSWDPGYGYT
TRBV6-2/TRBV6-3 | NA | ASTPFVTYEQY
TRBV13 | NA | ASSLIRSSGTTYEQY
TRBV28 | many | ASTNRGPGQPQH
TRBV28 | NA | ASTTSGRIIGREQF
TRBV7-3 | few | ASSSGLAGVGELF
TRBV6-2/TRBV6-3 | few | ASSYLAGEPSSYNEQF
TRBV7-2 | few | ASSPGFEQY
TRBV9 | NA | ASRNGEHTEAF
TRBV10-3 | NA | AISEGTDFYEQY
TRBV19 | few | ASTPTGGNTIY
TRBV28 | few | ASRLRRGRTDTQY